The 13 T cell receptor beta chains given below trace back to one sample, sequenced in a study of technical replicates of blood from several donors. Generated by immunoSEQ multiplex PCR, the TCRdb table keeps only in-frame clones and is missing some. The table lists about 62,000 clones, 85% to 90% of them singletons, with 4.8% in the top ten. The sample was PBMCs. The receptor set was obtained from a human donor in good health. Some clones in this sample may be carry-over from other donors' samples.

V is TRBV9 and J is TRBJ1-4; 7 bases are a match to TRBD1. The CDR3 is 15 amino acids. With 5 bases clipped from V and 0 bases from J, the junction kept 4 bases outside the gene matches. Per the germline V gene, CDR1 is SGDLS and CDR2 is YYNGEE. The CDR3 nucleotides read TGTGCCAGCAGTGCTGGGACAGCAACTAATGAAAAACTGTTTTTT. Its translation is CASSAGTATNEKLFF.

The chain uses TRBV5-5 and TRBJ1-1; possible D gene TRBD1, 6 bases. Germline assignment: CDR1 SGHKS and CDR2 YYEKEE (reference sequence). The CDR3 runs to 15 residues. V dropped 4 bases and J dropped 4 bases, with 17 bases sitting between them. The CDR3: CASSLRTVVSTEAFF. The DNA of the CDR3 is TGTGCCAGCAGCCTGCGGACAGTCGTCAGCACTGAAGCTTTCTTT.

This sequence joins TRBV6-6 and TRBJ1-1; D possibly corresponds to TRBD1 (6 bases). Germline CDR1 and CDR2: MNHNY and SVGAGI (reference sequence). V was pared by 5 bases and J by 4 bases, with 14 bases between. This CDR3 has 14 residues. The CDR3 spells CASSLQGGGTEAFF. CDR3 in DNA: TGTGCCAGCAGTCTACAAGGGGGGGGCACTGAAGCTTTCTTT.

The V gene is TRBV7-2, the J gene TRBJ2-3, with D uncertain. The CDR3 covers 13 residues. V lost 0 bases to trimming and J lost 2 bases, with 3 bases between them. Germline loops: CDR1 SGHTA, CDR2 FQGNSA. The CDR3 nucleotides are TGTGCCAGCAGCTTAGCCGTCACAGATACGCAGTATTTT. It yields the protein CASSLAVTDTQYF.

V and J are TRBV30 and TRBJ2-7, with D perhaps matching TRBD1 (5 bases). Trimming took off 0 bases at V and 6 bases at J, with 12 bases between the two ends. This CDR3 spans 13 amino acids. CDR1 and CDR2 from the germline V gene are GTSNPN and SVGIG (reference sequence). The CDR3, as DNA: TGTGCCTGGAGTGTATTTCGTGGGGCCGAGCAGTACTTC. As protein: CAWSVFRGAEQYF. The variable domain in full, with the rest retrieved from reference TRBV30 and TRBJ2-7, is SQTIHQWPATLVQPVGSPLSLECTVEGTSNPNLYWYRQAAGRGLQLLFYSVGIGQISSEVPQNLSASRPQDRQFILSSKKLLLSDSGFYLCAWSVFRGAEQYFGPGTRLTVT.

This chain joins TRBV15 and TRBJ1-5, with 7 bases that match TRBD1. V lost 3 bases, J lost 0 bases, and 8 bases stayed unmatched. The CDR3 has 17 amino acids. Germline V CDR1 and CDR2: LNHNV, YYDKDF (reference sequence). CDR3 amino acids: CATSRRGQFHSNQPQHF. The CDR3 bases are TGTGCCACCAGCAGGCGGGGACAGTTCCATAGCAATCAGCCCCAGCATTTT.

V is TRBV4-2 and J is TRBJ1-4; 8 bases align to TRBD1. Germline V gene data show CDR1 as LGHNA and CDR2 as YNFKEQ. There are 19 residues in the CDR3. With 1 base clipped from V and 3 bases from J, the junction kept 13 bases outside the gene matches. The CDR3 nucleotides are TGTGCCAGCAGCCAAGGTCTGCAGGGGGCATTTGCGGCTAATGAAAAACTGTTTTTT. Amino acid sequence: CASSQGLQGAFAANEKLFF.

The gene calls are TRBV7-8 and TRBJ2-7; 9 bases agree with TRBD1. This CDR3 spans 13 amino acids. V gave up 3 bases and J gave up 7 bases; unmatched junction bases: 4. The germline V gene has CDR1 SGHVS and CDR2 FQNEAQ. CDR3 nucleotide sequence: TGTGCCAGCAGCTTGGACAGGGGCCGTGAGCAGTACTTC. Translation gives CASSLDRGREQYF.

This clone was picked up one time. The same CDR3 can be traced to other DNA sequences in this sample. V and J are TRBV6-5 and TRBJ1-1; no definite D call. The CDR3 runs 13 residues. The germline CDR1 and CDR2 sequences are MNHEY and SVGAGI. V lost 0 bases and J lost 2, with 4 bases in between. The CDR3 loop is CASSYSANTEAFF. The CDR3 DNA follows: TGTGCCAGCAGTTACTCGGCTAACACTGAAGCTTTCTTT.

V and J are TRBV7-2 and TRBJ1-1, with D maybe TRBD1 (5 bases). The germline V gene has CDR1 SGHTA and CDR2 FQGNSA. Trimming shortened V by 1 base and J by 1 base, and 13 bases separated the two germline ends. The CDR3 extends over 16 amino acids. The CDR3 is CASSLVVVRANTEAFF. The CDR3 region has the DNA TGTGCCAGCAGCTTAGTAGTGGTCAGGGCGAACACTGAAGCTTTCTTT.

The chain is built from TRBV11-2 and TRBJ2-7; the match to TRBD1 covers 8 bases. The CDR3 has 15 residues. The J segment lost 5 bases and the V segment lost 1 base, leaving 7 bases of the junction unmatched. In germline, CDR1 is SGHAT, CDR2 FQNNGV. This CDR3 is CASSLGTGRVNEQYF. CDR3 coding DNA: TGTGCCAGCAGCTTAGGGACAGGGCGAGTGAACGAGCAGTACTTC. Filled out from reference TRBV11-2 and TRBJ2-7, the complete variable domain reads EAGVAQSPRYKIIEKRQSVAFWCNPISGHATLYWYQQILGQGPKLLIQFQNNGVVDDSQLPKDRFSAERLKGVDSTLKIQPAKLEDSAVYLCASSLGTGRVNEQYFGPGTRLTVT.

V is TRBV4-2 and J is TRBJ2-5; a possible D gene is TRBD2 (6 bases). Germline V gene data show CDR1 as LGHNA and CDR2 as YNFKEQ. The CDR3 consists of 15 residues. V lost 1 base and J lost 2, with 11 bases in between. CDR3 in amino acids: CASSQGGVGQETQYF. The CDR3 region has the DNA TGTGCCAGCAGCCAAGGGGGGGTTGGTCAAGAGACCCAGTACTTC.

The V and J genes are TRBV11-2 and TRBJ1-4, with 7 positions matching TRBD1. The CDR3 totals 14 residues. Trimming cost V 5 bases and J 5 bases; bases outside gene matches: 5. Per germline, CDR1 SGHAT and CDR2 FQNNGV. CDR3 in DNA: TGTGCCAGCAGCCCCGGGACAGCAAATGAAAAACTGTTTTTT. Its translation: CASSPGTANEKLFF. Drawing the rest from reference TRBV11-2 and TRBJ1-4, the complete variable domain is EAGVAQSPRYKIIEKRQSVAFWCNPISGHATLYWYQQILGQGPKLLIQFQNNGVVDDSQLPKDRFSAERLKGVDSTLKIQPAKLEDSAVYLCASSPGTANEKLFFGSGTQLSVL.